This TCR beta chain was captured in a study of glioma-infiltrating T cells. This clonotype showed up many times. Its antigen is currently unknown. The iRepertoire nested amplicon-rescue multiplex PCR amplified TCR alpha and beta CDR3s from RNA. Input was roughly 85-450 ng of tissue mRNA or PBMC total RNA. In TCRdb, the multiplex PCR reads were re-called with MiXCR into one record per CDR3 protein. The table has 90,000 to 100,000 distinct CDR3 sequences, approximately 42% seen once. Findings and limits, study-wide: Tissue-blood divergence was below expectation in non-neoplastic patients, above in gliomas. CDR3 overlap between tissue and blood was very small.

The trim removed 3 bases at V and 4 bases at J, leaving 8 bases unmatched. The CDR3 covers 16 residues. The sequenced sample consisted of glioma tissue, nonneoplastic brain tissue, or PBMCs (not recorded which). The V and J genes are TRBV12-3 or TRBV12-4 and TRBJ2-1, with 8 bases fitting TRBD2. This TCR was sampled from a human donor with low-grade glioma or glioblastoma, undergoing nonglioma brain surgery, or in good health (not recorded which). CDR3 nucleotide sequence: TGTGCCAGCAGTTTCCCACGGGGGGGCGGATACAATGAGCAGTTCTTC. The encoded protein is CASSFPRGGGYNEQFF.